The text below deals with one TCR beta chain. This clonotype was observed a few times. The clone's antigen remains unknown. Base qualities are missing; no much larger clone stands one base away. Library construction relied on PCR. TCRdb shows the sequencer as Illumina HiSeq 2500. TCR libraries were prepared with molecular barcoding, using unique molecular identifiers to normalize TCRbeta repertoire quantification. TCRdb handled the public reads itself, with Q25 trimming in fastp and clone calling in MiXCR, and kept productive beta chains. CDR3 protein sequences are deduplicated, and each keeps its most common genes and DNA. In this sample the table shows about 340,000 distinct CDR3 sequences, under 13% of which occur a single time. The ten top clones hold 2% to 2.5% of the sample. The data were obtained in a study of T-cell reconstitution after alpha-beta-depleted transplantation in children (dated by TCRdb to 2015 to 2016). Describing the broader study: T-cell immune reconstitution after TCRalphabeta/CD19-depleted allogeneic hematopoietic cell transplantation in children was quantitatively tracked in the study by means of TCR repertoire profiling.

Trimming costs V 3 bases and J 2 bases, and their ends lie 8 bases apart. The germline V gene gives CDR1 as SGHDN and CDR2 as FVKESK. Spanning cysteine to phenylalanine, the CDR3 consists of 15 amino acids. Only the CDR3 part of the read is kept: 45 bases, read in frame from the first base. The rearranged segments are TRBV14 and TRBJ2-6; the D gene is possibly TRBD2, with 5 bases matching. The TCR originated in a human donor who donated a stem cell graft to a child with acute lymphoblastic leukemia. Sequencing used PBMCs from the stem cell graft donor, obtained from the stem cell graft. The CDR3 region reads CASSQLAAGANVLTF. The base sequence is TGTGCCAGCAGCCAGCTAGCTGCTGGGGCCAACGTCCTGACTTTC.